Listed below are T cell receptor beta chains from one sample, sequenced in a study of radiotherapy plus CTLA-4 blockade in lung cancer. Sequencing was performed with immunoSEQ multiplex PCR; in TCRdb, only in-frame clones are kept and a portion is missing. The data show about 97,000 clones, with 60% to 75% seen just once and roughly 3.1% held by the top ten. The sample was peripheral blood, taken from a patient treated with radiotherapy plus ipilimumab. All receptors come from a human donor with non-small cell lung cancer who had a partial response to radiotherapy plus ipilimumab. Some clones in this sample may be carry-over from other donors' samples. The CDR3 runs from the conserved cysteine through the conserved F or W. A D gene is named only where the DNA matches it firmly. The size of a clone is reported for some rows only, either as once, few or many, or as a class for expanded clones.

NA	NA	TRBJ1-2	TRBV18	TGTGCCAGCTCACCATTGGAGGGGAAGGGCTACACCTTC	CASSPLEGKGYTF
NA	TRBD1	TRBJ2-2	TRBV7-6	TGTGCCAGCAGCCCGCAACCGGGACAGGGGAGGGAGCTGTTTTTT	CASSPQPGQGRELFF
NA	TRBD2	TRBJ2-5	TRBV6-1	TGTGCCAGCAGTTTTACTAGCGGGAGTGGAGAGACCCAGTACTTC	CASSFTSGSGETQYF
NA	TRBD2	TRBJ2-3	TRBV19	TGTGCCAGCACGGGAGGGGTGGATACGCAGTATTTT	CASTGGVDTQYF
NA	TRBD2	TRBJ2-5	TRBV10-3	TGTGCCATCAGTGACCCGACTAGCGGGGTTCAAGAGACCCAGTACTTC	CAISDPTSGVQETQYF
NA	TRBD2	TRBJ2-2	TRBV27	TGTGCCAGCAGTTTGAAGGGTAGCGGGAGGAGGGGGGAGCTGTTTTTT	CASSLKGSGRRGELFF
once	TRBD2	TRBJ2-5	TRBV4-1	TGCGCCAGCAGCCAAGGGCGGGGGGGCGGTAGGGGGCAAGAGACCCAGTACTTC	CASSQGRGGGRGQETQYF
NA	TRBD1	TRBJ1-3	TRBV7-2	TGTGCCAGCAGCTCCAGGACAGGGGGCGGTAAGGGAAACACCATATATTTT	CASSSRTGGGKGNTIYF
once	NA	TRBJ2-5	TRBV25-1	TGTGCCAGCAGTGAATTCTTGACCCAGTACTTC	CASSEFLTQYF
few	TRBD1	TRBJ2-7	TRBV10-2	TGCGCCAGCAGCCCCGGACAGGGTGGGGGATACGAGCAGTACTTC	CASSPGQGGGYEQYF
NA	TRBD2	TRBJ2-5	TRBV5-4	TGTGCCAGCAGCCTCGGACTAGCGGGAGCTGGACAGACCCAGTACTTC	CASSLGLAGAGQTQYF
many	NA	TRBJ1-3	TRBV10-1	TGCGCCAGCAGTTGGGCCCCTTATTTT	CASSWAPYF
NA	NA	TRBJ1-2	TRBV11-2	TGTGCCAGCAGCCGAGGTTTAATAACAGGGAACTATGGCTACACCTTC	CASSRGLITGNYGYTF
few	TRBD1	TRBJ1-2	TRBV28	TGTGCCAGCAGTCGGACAGGGGGGGATGGCTACACCTTC	CASSRTGGDGYTF
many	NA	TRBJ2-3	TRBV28	TGTGCCAGCAGTTTTGTTGCGGGGACAGATACGCAGTATTTT	CASSFVAGTDTQYF
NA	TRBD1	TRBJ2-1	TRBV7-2	TGTGCCAGCAGCTTAGGGGGGACAGGGGTTGAGCAGTTCTTC	CASSLGGTGVEQFF
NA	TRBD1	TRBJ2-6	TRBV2	TGTGCCAGCAGCCTGACAGGGATCCCTGGGGCCAACGTCCTGACTTTC	CASSLTGIPGANVLTF
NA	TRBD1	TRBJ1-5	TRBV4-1	TGCGCCAGCAGCCAAGGGGACAGGGGGATCGGGCAGCCCCAGCATTTT	CASSQGDRGIGQPQHF
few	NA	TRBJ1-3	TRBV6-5	TGTGCCAGCAGTTACTCCGGACAGAGCTCTGGAAACACCATATATTTT	CASSYSGQSSGNTIYF
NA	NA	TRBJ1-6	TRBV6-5	TGTGCCAGCAGTTACCTGGACTTCGCAAATTCACCCCTCCACTTT	CASSYLDFANSPLHF
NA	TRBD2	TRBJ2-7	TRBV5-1	TGCGCCAGCAGCTTACCCGGGACTAGACCCTACGAGCAGTACTTC	CASSLPGTRPYEQYF
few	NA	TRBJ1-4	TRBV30	TGTGCCTGGAGTCCGGACAGTAACGAAAAACTGTTTTTT	CAWSPDSNEKLFF
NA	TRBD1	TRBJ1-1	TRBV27	TGTGCCAGCAGTAACCGGGACAGGGGTGAAGCTTTCTTT	CASSNRDRGEAFF
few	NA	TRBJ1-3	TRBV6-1	TGTGCCAGCAGTGAAGTTCTGGGGGGCTCTGGAAACACCATATATTTT	CASSEVLGGSGNTIYF
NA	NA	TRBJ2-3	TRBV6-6	TGTGCCAGCAGTTACATCGGGTACCACACAGATACGCAGTATTTT	CASSYIGYHTDTQYF
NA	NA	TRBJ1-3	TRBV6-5	TGTGCCAGCAGTTACTCACGAGGGGGCTCTGGAAACACCATATATTTT	CASSYSRGGSGNTIYF
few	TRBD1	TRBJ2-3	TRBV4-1	TGCGCCAGCAGCCCCCTGACAGGGGATGGGGTTACGCAGTATTTT	CASSPLTGDGVTQYF
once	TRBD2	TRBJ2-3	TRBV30	TGTGCCTGGAGTGCCGGGATAGCGGGAGGGCCTGGCACAGATACGCAGTATTTT	CAWSAGIAGGPGTDTQYF
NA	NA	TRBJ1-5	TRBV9	TGTGCCAGCAGCCCCAGCAACAGGCAGCCCCAGCATTTT	CASSPSNRQPQHF
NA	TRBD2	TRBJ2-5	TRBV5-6	TGTGCCAGCAGCTTGGCAGGCGGGGGGGGCCGCAAGACCCAGTACTTC	CASSLAGGGGRKTQYF
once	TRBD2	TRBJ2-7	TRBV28	TGTGCCAGCCTGACTAGCGGGATTTCCTACGAGCAGTACTTC	CASLTSGISYEQYF
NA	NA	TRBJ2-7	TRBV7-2	TGTGCCAGCAGCTTTGGGCCTACCTACGAGCAGTACTTC	CASSFGPTYEQYF
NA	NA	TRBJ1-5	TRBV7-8	TGTGCCAGCAGCTTATGGCAGGGTAGCAATCAGCCCCAGCATTTT	CASSLWQGSNQPQHF
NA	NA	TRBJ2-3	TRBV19	TGTGCCAGTAGCGGGATTACGGATACGCAGTATTTT	CASSGITDTQYF
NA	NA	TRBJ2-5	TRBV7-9	TGTGCCAGCAGCTCGGGTCACCAAGAGACCCAGTACTTC	CASSSGHQETQYF
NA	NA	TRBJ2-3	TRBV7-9	TGTGCCAGCAGCTTAGTATTTAGAGATACGCAGTATTTT	CASSLVFRDTQYF
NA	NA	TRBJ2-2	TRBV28	TGTGCCAGCAGTCCACCGGGACAAATTACCGGGGAGCTGTTTTTT	CASSPPGQITGELFF
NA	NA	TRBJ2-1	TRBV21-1	TGTGCCAGCAGCAAAGGTAAACCGGGACAGGGGATGGGTGAGCAGTTCTTC	CASSKGKPGQGMGEQFF
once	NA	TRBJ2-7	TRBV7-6	TGTGCCAGCAGCCCACAGACATCTTCCTACGAGCAGTACTTC	CASSPQTSSYEQYF
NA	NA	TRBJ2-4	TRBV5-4	TGTGCCAGCAGCTACTCGGGAAGGGCATTCTACTTC	CASSYSGRAFYF
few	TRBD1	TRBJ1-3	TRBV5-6	TGTGCCAGCAGCTGGACAGGGGTACCCGATTCGGCCATATATTTT	CASSWTGVPDSAIYF
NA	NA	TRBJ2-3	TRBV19	TGTGCCAGTAGTCTCAGCGCCACCCGCCCGGATACGCAGTATTTT	CASSLSATRPDTQYF
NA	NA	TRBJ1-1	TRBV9	TGTGCCAGCAGCCCCAGTGTAGGGGAGGGGGGGGACACTGAAGCTTTCTTT	CASSPSVGEGGDTEAFF
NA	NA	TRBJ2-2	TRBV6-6	TGTGCCAGCAGTTACTCGACAGTCACCGGGGAGCTGTTTTTT	CASSYSTVTGELFF
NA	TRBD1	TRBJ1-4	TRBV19	TGTGCCAGTAGCACCGACAGGGGTCGGGATGAAAAACTGTTTTTT	CASSTDRGRDEKLFF
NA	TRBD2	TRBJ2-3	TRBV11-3	TGTGCCAGCAGCTCCGGGACTAGCGGGGGCGCAGATACGCAGTATTTT	CASSSGTSGGADTQYF
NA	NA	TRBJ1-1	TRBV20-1	TGCAGTGCTGTACCGGTACGTGAAGCTTTCTTT	CSAVPVREAFF
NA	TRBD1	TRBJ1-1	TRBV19	TGTGCCAGTAGTATGGCAGGTGGAGGGGGCTTAGGTGAAGCTTTCTTT	CASSMAGGGGLGEAFF
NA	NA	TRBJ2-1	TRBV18	TGTGCCAGCTCACCAGAGCCAAACAATGAGCAGTTCTTC	CASSPEPNNEQFF
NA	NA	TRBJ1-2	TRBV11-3	TGTGCCAGCAGCCCACGGGCACAGGGCTATGGCTACACCTTC	CASSPRAQGYGYTF
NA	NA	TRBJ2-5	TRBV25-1	TGTGCCACCTCCCCACCGGGACACAAGCAAGAGACCCAGTACTTC	CATSPPGHKQETQYF
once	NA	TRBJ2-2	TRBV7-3	TGTGCCAGCAGCGAGGGACTGCTGAACACCGGGGAGCTGTTTTTT	CASSEGLLNTGELFF
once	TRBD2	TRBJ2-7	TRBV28	TGTGCCACCGGACTAGCGGGTGCACTTTCCTCCTACGAGCAGTACTTC	CATGLAGALSSYEQYF
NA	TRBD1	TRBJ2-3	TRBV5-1	TGCGCCAGCAGCTTGGGCAGGGGGCGATTCACAGATACGCAGTATTTT	CASSLGRGRFTDTQYF